A selection of T cell receptor beta chains follows, all from one sample in a study of cytomegalovirus exposure and HLA in healthy donors. The repertoire was sequenced with immunoSEQ multiplex PCR; TCRdb's copy has only in-frame clones and lacks some. The profile shows fewer than 180,000 clones, roughly 63% of them singletons. Source material: PBMCs. These receptors all stem from a woman between 55 and 75 years old in good health and CMV-seropositive. Each CDR3 is given with its conserved first and last residue. Each record gives: J gene, clone size, D gene, CDR3 length, V gene, CDR3 protein, CDR3 DNA. A D gene is named only where the DNA matches it firmly. Clone sizes are given selectively: once, few, many, or a class where the clone is expanded.

j_gene: TRBJ2-1; abundance: NA; d_gene: TRBD1; len: 14; v_gene: TRBV28; CDR3aa: CASSSYRGVGEQFF; CDR3nt: TGTGCCAGCAGTTCCTACAGGGGAGTGGGTGAGCAGTTCTTC
j_gene: TRBJ2-5; abundance: NA; d_gene: NA; len: 12; v_gene: TRBV29-1; CDR3aa: CSVAFYEETQYF; CDR3nt: TGCAGCGTTGCTTTCTACGAAGAGACCCAGTACTTC
j_gene: TRBJ1-2; abundance: NA; d_gene: TRBD1; len: 16; v_gene: TRBV7-3; CDR3aa: CASPEVKSGTVNGYTF; CDR3nt: TGTGCCAGCCCGGAAGTAAAGTCCGGGACAGTGAATGGCTACACCTTC
j_gene: TRBJ1-5; abundance: NA; d_gene: TRBD1; len: 16; v_gene: TRBV19; CDR3aa: CASRDHDRVAGQPQHF; CDR3nt: TGTGCCAGTAGAGATCATGACAGGGTCGCAGGTCAGCCCCAGCATTTT
j_gene: TRBJ1-5; abundance: once; d_gene: TRBD1; len: 15; v_gene: TRBV19; CDR3aa: CASISTGAGNQPQHF; CDR3nt: TGTGCCAGTATCTCGACAGGGGCTGGCAATCAGCCCCAGCATTTT
j_gene: TRBJ2-7; abundance: few; d_gene: TRBD2; len: 15; v_gene: TRBV27; CDR3aa: CASSFKLAGGWEQYF; CDR3nt: TGTGCCAGCAGTTTTAAACTAGCGGGAGGGTGGGAGCAGTACTTC
j_gene: TRBJ2-1; abundance: few; d_gene: NA; len: 15; v_gene: TRBV10-2; CDR3aa: CASSPDRSSYNEQFF; CDR3nt: TGCGCCAGCAGCCCGGACAGAAGCTCCTACAATGAGCAGTTCTTC
j_gene: TRBJ2-5; abundance: NA; d_gene: TRBD1; len: 14; v_gene: TRBV16; CDR3aa: CASSQSGQGREQYF; CDR3nt: TGTGCCAGCAGCCAATCAGGACAGGGGCGAGAGCAGTACTTC
j_gene: TRBJ2-7; abundance: NA; d_gene: TRBD2; len: 16; v_gene: TRBV19; CDR3aa: CASSIAPSSGSYEQYF; CDR3nt: TGTGCCAGTAGTATAGCGCCGTCTAGCGGGAGCTACGAGCAGTACTTC
j_gene: TRBJ2-5; abundance: NA; d_gene: NA; len: 14; v_gene: TRBV7-2; CDR3aa: CASSLGQSVETQYF; CDR3nt: TGTGCCAGCAGCTTAGGACAGAGTGTCGAGACCCAGTACTTC
j_gene: TRBJ2-2; abundance: few; d_gene: NA; len: 15; v_gene: TRBV18; CDR3aa: CASSLLDTNTGELFF; CDR3nt: TGTGCCAGCTCGCTATTAGACACTAACACCGGGGAGCTGTTTTTT
j_gene: TRBJ1-2; abundance: NA; d_gene: TRBD1; len: 14; v_gene: TRBV27; CDR3aa: CASSSPRTGHGYTF; CDR3nt: TGTGCCAGCAGTTCCCCCAGGACAGGGCATGGCTACACCTTC
j_gene: TRBJ1-2; abundance: once; d_gene: TRBD1; len: 17; v_gene: TRBV28; CDR3aa: CASITGTGVISSYGYTF; CDR3nt: TGTGCCAGCATTACCGGGACAGGGGTTATCAGTAGCTATGGCTACACCTTC
j_gene: TRBJ1-4; abundance: few; d_gene: TRBD1; len: 15; v_gene: TRBV9; CDR3aa: CASSVAGTGVEKLFF; CDR3nt: TGTGCCAGCAGCGTAGCCGGGACAGGGGTTGAAAAACTGTTTTTT
j_gene: TRBJ1-1; abundance: NA; d_gene: NA; len: 15; v_gene: TRBV7-2; CDR3aa: CASSLVGTPNTEAFF; CDR3nt: TGTGCCAGCAGCTTAGTAGGGACACCCAACACTGAAGCTTTCTTT
j_gene: TRBJ2-5; abundance: NA; d_gene: NA; len: 14; v_gene: TRBV9; CDR3aa: CASSVGHLQETQYF; CDR3nt: TGTGCCAGCAGCGTAGGACACCTCCAAGAGACCCAGTACTTC
j_gene: TRBJ1-1; abundance: few; d_gene: TRBD1; len: 16; v_gene: TRBV18; CDR3aa: CASSQQQGVSNTEAFF; CDR3nt: TGTGCCAGCTCACAACAACAGGGGGTATCGAACACTGAAGCTTTCTTT
j_gene: TRBJ1-1; abundance: NA; d_gene: TRBD1; len: 17; v_gene: TRBV7-2; CDR3aa: CASSLVGGGQGGTEAFF; CDR3nt: TGTGCCAGCAGCTTAGTCGGGGGGGGACAGGGGGGGACTGAAGCTTTCTTT
j_gene: TRBJ2-7; abundance: NA; d_gene: NA; len: 14; v_gene: TRBV15; CDR3aa: CATSIKRGTYEQYF; CDR3nt: TGTGCCACCAGCATAAAACGGGGGACCTACGAGCAGTACTTC
j_gene: TRBJ1-4; abundance: NA; d_gene: TRBD1; len: 14; v_gene: TRBV7-8; CDR3aa: CASSPRDRVDQLFF; CDR3nt: TGTGCCAGCTCCCCCCGGGACAGGGTGGATCAACTGTTTTTT
j_gene: TRBJ2-1; abundance: NA; d_gene: NA; len: 16; v_gene: TRBV4-3; CDR3aa: CASSQEIAEWYNEQFF; CDR3nt: TGCGCCAGCAGCCAAGAAATAGCGGAGTGGTACAATGAGCAGTTCTTC
j_gene: TRBJ1-1; abundance: few; d_gene: NA; len: 14; v_gene: TRBV25-1; CDR3aa: CASAAGQLNTEAFF; CDR3nt: TGTGCCAGCGCGGCAGGGCAGCTGAACACTGAAGCTTTCTTT
j_gene: TRBJ2-2; abundance: NA; d_gene: NA; len: 16; v_gene: TRBV9; CDR3aa: CASSVGGGGDTGELFF; CDR3nt: TGTGCCAGCAGCGTAGGGGGAGGGGGGGACACCGGGGAGCTGTTTTTT
j_gene: TRBJ1-5; abundance: NA; d_gene: TRBD1; len: 13; v_gene: TRBV25-1; CDR3aa: CASSSDRGLPQHF; CDR3nt: TGTGCCAGCAGTTCCGACAGGGGGCTGCCCCAGCATTTT
j_gene: TRBJ1-1; abundance: NA; d_gene: NA; len: 13; v_gene: TRBV5-1; CDR3aa: CASSNPGNTEAFF; CDR3nt: TGCGCCAGCTCCAACCCGGGTAACACTGAAGCTTTCTTT
j_gene: TRBJ2-4; abundance: few; d_gene: TRBD2; len: 12; v_gene: TRBV4-2; CDR3aa: CASSPVAGGPYF; CDR3nt: TGTGCCAGCAGCCCCGTAGCGGGAGGGCCATACTTC
j_gene: TRBJ2-4; abundance: NA; d_gene: TRBD2; len: 14; v_gene: TRBV7-2; CDR3aa: CASSFGGAKNIQYF; CDR3nt: TGTGCCAGCAGCTTCGGGGGGGCCAAAAACATTCAGTACTTC
j_gene: TRBJ2-1; abundance: NA; d_gene: TRBD2; len: 19; v_gene: TRBV13; CDR3aa: CASSWTSGRTRSSYNEQFF; CDR3nt: TGTGCCAGCAGCTGGACTAGCGGGAGGACCCGAAGCTCCTACAATGAGCAGTTCTTC
j_gene: TRBJ2-7; abundance: few; d_gene: TRBD1; len: 15; v_gene: TRBV11-2; CDR3aa: CASSLVATGHYEQYF; CDR3nt: TGTGCCAGCAGCTTAGTGGCGACAGGGCACTACGAGCAGTACTTC
j_gene: TRBJ2-3; abundance: NA; d_gene: NA; len: 14; v_gene: TRBV18; CDR3aa: CASSPVGEADTQYF; CDR3nt: TGTGCCAGCTCACCCGTTGGAGAGGCAGATACGCAGTATTTT
j_gene: TRBJ2-1; abundance: NA; d_gene: TRBD2; len: 15; v_gene: TRBV6-6; CDR3aa: CASSYPRTRRGWQFF; CDR3nt: TGTGCCAGCAGTTACCCTCGGACTAGACGTGGGTGGCAGTTCTTC
j_gene: TRBJ2-3; abundance: NA; d_gene: TRBD2; len: 16; v_gene: TRBV5-1; CDR3aa: CASSLQPSGDTDTQYF; CDR3nt: TGCGCCAGCAGCTTGCAGCCTAGCGGGGACACAGATACGCAGTATTTT
j_gene: TRBJ2-1; abundance: NA; d_gene: NA; len: 15; v_gene: TRBV5-1; CDR3aa: CASSLGTTSYNEQFF; CDR3nt: TGCGCCAGCAGCTTAGGGACAACATCCTACAATGAGCAGTTCTTC
j_gene: TRBJ2-1; abundance: NA; d_gene: TRBD2; len: 16; v_gene: TRBV7-8; CDR3aa: CASSPPGGEGPTEQFF; CDR3nt: TGTGCCAGCAGCCCCCCGGGGGGGGAGGGCCCCACTGAGCAGTTCTTC
j_gene: TRBJ2-7; abundance: NA; d_gene: NA; len: 15; v_gene: TRBV29-1; CDR3aa: CSVEDQFSGNYEQYF; CDR3nt: TGCAGCGTTGAAGACCAGTTTAGCGGTAACTACGAGCAGTACTTC
j_gene: TRBJ2-1; abundance: NA; d_gene: NA; len: 16; v_gene: TRBV9; CDR3aa: CASSVGVGGVRHEQFF; CDR3nt: TGTGCCAGCAGCGTAGGAGTCGGAGGGGTACGGCATGAGCAGTTCTTC
j_gene: TRBJ2-4; abundance: NA; d_gene: NA; len: 12; v_gene: TRBV30; CDR3aa: CAWQDSKNIQYF; CDR3nt: TGTGCCTGGCAGGACTCCAAAAACATTCAGTACTTC
j_gene: TRBJ2-7; abundance: NA; d_gene: TRBD2; len: 15; v_gene: TRBV4-2; CDR3aa: CASSQRSAGIYEQYF; CDR3nt: TGTGCCAGCAGCCAACGTTCAGCGGGAATCTACGAGCAGTACTTC
j_gene: TRBJ2-7; abundance: NA; d_gene: TRBD1; len: 16; v_gene: TRBV5-1; CDR3aa: CASSPYQDRGLYEQYF; CDR3nt: TGCGCCAGCAGCCCATACCAGGACAGGGGACTCTACGAGCAGTACTTC
j_gene: TRBJ2-5; abundance: NA; d_gene: TRBD2; len: 16; v_gene: TRBV5-1; CDR3aa: CASSLAGLAAEETQYF; CDR3nt: TGCGCCAGCAGCTTGGCGGGACTAGCGGCTGAAGAGACCCAGTACTTC
j_gene: TRBJ2-7; abundance: NA; d_gene: TRBD2; len: 12; v_gene: TRBV28; CDR3aa: CASRREGDEQYF; CDR3nt: TGTGCCAGCAGGCGGGAGGGAGACGAGCAGTACTTC
j_gene: TRBJ2-5; abundance: once; d_gene: TRBD1; len: 16; v_gene: TRBV18; CDR3aa: CASSPRPTGAKETQYF; CDR3nt: TGTGCCAGCTCACCACGCCCTACAGGGGCCAAGGAGACCCAGTACTTC
j_gene: TRBJ1-2; abundance: NA; d_gene: NA; len: 15; v_gene: TRBV28; CDR3aa: CATSGGTGPSYGYTF; CDR3nt: TGTGCCACCTCAGGTGGAACAGGGCCAAGCTATGGCTACACCTTC
j_gene: TRBJ2-1; abundance: NA; d_gene: TRBD2; len: 16; v_gene: TRBV27; CDR3aa: CASSVYGAGEGDEQFF; CDR3nt: TGTGCCAGCAGTGTCTATGGGGCGGGAGAAGGAGATGAGCAGTTCTTC
j_gene: TRBJ2-2; abundance: NA; d_gene: NA; len: 16; v_gene: TRBV5-1; CDR3aa: CASSLRQGSDTGELFF; CDR3nt: TGCGCCAGCAGCTTGCGGCAGGGATCGGACACCGGGGAGCTGTTTTTT
j_gene: TRBJ1-5; abundance: NA; d_gene: NA; len: 14; v_gene: TRBV19; CDR3aa: CARMPGRPHQPQHF; CDR3nt: TGTGCCAGAATGCCAGGGAGGCCCCATCAGCCCCAGCATTTT
j_gene: TRBJ2-1; abundance: NA; d_gene: TRBD2; len: 15; v_gene: TRBV7-2; CDR3aa: CASSLGTSGRGEQFF; CDR3nt: TGTGCCAGCAGCTTGGGGACTAGCGGGAGAGGGGAGCAGTTCTTC
j_gene: TRBJ2-5; abundance: NA; d_gene: NA; len: 14; v_gene: TRBV28; CDR3aa: CASSLVAGLETQYF; CDR3nt: TGTGCCAGCAGTTTGGTTGCAGGTCTAGAGACCCAGTACTTC
j_gene: TRBJ2-3; abundance: NA; d_gene: TRBD1; len: 15; v_gene: TRBV7-9; CDR3aa: CASSDTGGSSDTQYF; CDR3nt: TGTGCCAGCAGCGATACAGGGGGCTCATCAGATACGCAGTATTTT
j_gene: TRBJ2-3; abundance: few; d_gene: TRBD2; len: 16; v_gene: TRBV10-3; CDR3aa: CAISYGLAPNTDTQYF; CDR3nt: TGTGCCATCAGTTACGGACTAGCCCCCAACACAGATACGCAGTATTTT
j_gene: TRBJ1-1; abundance: NA; d_gene: NA; len: 14; v_gene: TRBV6-5; CDR3aa: CASSRGLVNTEAFF; CDR3nt: TGTGCCAGCAGCCGGGGACTTGTGAACACTGAAGCTTTCTTT
j_gene: TRBJ2-7; abundance: NA; d_gene: NA; len: 14; v_gene: TRBV7-9; CDR3aa: CASSSLTVTYEQYF; CDR3nt: TGTGCCAGCAGCTCCCTGACAGTCACCTACGAGCAGTACTTC
j_gene: TRBJ2-5; abundance: NA; d_gene: NA; len: 17; v_gene: TRBV9; CDR3aa: CASSPRGGAVPQETQYF; CDR3nt: TGTGCCAGCAGCCCGCGAGGTGGGGCGGTCCCTCAAGAGACCCAGTACTTC
j_gene: TRBJ2-5; abundance: NA; d_gene: TRBD1; len: 13; v_gene: TRBV2; CDR3aa: CASSRGQEETQYF; CDR3nt: TGTGCCAGCAGCAGAGGACAGGAAGAGACCCAGTACTTC